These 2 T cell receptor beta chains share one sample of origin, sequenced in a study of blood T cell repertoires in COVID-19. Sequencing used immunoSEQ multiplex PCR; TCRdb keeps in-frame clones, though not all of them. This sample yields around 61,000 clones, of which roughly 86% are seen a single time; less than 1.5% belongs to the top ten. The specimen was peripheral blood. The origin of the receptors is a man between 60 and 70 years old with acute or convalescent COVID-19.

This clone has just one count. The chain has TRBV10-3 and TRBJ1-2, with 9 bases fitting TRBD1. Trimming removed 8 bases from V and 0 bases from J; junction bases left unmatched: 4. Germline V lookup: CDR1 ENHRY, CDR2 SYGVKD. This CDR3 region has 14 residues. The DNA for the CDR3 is TGTGCCATCCGGGACAGGGTTGCTAACTATGGCTACACCTTC. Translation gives CAIRDRVANYGYTF.

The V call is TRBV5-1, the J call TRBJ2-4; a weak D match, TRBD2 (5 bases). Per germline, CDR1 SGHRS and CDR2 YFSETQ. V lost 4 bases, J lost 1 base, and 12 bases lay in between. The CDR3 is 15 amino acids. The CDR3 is CASSPGVGAKNIQYF. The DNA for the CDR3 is TGCGCCAGCAGCCCCGGGGTAGGGGCCAAAAACATTCAGTACTTC.